These 27 T cell receptor beta chains were all obtained from the same sample, sequenced in a study of early stage breast cancer tumors. Sequencing used immunoSEQ multiplex PCR; TCRdb keeps in-frame clones, though not all of them. The data hold about 46,000 clones, with 78% observed a single time. Material: blood. All receptors derive from a person aged 40 to 50 with breast cancer.

The chain links TRBV7-9 to TRBJ1-1; 8 bases agree with TRBD1. J was trimmed by 7 bases and V by 5 bases; bases with no gene match: 12. This CDR3 is built from 15 residues. Per germline, CDR1 SEHNR and CDR2 FQNEAQ (reference sequence). CDR3 DNA: TGTGCCAGCAGCCGTTCCGGGACAGGCACCTTTGAAGCTTTCTTT. Encoded protein: CASSRSGTGTFEAFF.

The V and J genes are TRBV6-1 and TRBJ2-2; 9 bases align to TRBD1. The CDR3 has 15 residues. Germline trimming cut 3 bases from V and 7 bases from J; bases unmatched to any gene: 6. CDR1 and CDR2 (germline): MNHNS, SASEGT. For the CDR3, the DNA is TGTGCCAGCAGTGACCACAGGGGGCGCGGCGGGGAGCTGTTTTTT. This gives the protein CASSDHRGRGGELFF.

The genes are TRBV6-1 and TRBJ2-7, with D maybe TRBD2 (6 bases). V lost 3 bases to trimming and J lost 3 bases, with 15 bases between them. Germline lookup yields CDR1 MNHNS and CDR2 SASEGT. The CDR3 is made up of 15 amino acids. The CDR3 here is CASSDLTSPVYEQYF. The CDR3 nucleotides read TGTGCCAGCAGTGATTTAACTAGCCCCGTCTACGAGCAGTACTTC.

The V gene is TRBV7-2, the J gene TRBJ2-3; D gene unclear. The V end lost 3 bases, the J end lost 1 base, and 5 bases lay between the germline ends. From germline, CDR1 is SGHTA and CDR2 FQGNSA. This CDR3 spans 13 amino acids. The CDR3 sequence is CASSFRGTDTQYF. In DNA form, the CDR3 reads TGTGCCAGCAGCTTTCGCGGCACAGATACGCAGTATTTT.

V usage is TRBV6-6 and J usage is TRBJ1-1; a possible D gene is TRBD1 (6 bases). V lost 6 bases, J lost 0 bases, and 14 bases lay in between. Germline CDR1 and CDR2: MNHNY and SVGAGI (reference sequence). The CDR3 loop spans 15 amino acids. CDR3 amino acids: CASRQPGQMNTEAFF. The CDR3 DNA follows: TGTGCCAGCAGACAACCGGGACAAATGAACACTGAAGCTTTCTTT.

The chain uses TRBV5-4 and TRBJ2-7; D remains unclear. This CDR3 region has 14 residues. Germline assignment: CDR1 SGHNT and CDR2 YYREEE (reference sequence). Trimming left V 0 bases short and J 0 bases short, with 7 bases between. In nucleotides, the CDR3 is TGTGCCAGCAGCTTGGTTTCAGACTCCTACGAGCAGTACTTC. Translating it yields CASSLVSDSYEQYF.

As DNA, the CDR3 is TGTGCCAGCACGGAGGGGGTGGGCGAAAAACTGTTTTTT. As protein: CASTEGVGEKLFF. The chain couples TRBV25-1 to TRBJ1-4, with D tentatively TRBD1 (6 bases). Germline V gene data show CDR1 as MGHDK and CDR2 as SYGVNS. The CDR3 totals 13 residues. V was shortened by 7 bases and J by 8 bases, with 14 bases between the two germline ends.

The chain uses TRBV7-8 and TRBJ2-3, with D possibly being TRBD2 (7 bases). CDR3 length equals 14 residues. In germline, CDR1 is SGHVS, CDR2 FQNEAQ. V gave up 10 bases and J gave up 1 base, with 15 bases separating them. For the CDR3, the DNA is TGTGCCATGGGGAGGGAGGGGGGCACAGATACGCAGTATTTT. Protein sequence: CAMGREGGTDTQYF.

This clone showed up just a few times. The J gene is TRBJ1-1, the V gene TRBV9; the D gene is possibly TRBD1 (5 bases). The CDR3 length is 13 residues. CDR1 is SGDLS and CDR2 is YYNGEE in the germline V gene. With 1 base removed from V and 1 base from J, the gap between germline ends came to 5 bases. The CDR3, as DNA: TGTGCCAGCAGCGTACAGGGGAACACTGAAGCTTTCTTT. Translated, it gives CASSVQGNTEAFF.

The chain recombines TRBV18 with TRBJ2-7; 8 nucleotides align to TRBD2. This CDR3 contains 16 residues. V trimming: 2 bases; J trimming: 7 bases; junction bases outside the gene matches: 13. Per the germline V gene, CDR1 is KGHSH and CDR2 is LQKENI. Here the CDR3 reads CASSPIVGSGINEQYF. As DNA, the CDR3 is TGTGCCAGCTCACCAATTGTAGGTAGCGGGATCAATGAGCAGTACTTC. Combining the CDR3 with reference TRBV18 and TRBJ2-7 gives the whole variable domain NAGVMQNPRHLVRRRGQEARLRCSPMKGHSHVYWYRQLPEEGLKFMVYLQKENIIDESGMPKERFSAEFPKEGPSILRIQQVVRGDSAAYFCASSPIVGSGINEQYFGPGTRLTVT.

The V and J genes are TRBV10-3 and TRBJ2-7; 11 bases are shared with TRBD2. Germline lookup yields CDR1 ENHRY and CDR2 SYGVKD. The CDR3 runs to 21 residues. The junction had 24 bases not matched to a gene; V was cut back by 6 bases and J by 2 bases. The CDR3 loop reads CAIRDWNRGTSGATSTYEQYF. The CDR3 region has the DNA TGTGCCATCAGAGATTGGAACCGTGGGACTAGCGGAGCTACCTCAACCTACGAGCAGTACTTC.

The chain joins TRBV6-5 to TRBJ2-1; 9 nucleotides match TRBD2. With V trimmed by 2 bases and J by 7 bases, 9 bases remained unmatched. The germline CDR1 and CDR2 sequences are MNHEY and SVGAGI. The CDR3 is 16 amino acids. The CDR3 bases are TGTGCCAGCAGTTACACCTTGGGCGGGGGGGTTAATGAGCAGTTCTTC. This sequence encodes CASSYTLGGGVNEQFF.

The chain joins TRBV19 to TRBJ2-7, with D perhaps matching TRBD2 (6 bases). V was shortened by 4 bases and J by 7 bases, with 17 bases between the two germline ends. The germline CDR1 and CDR2 sequences are LNHDA and SQIVND (reference sequence). This CDR3 region has 14 residues. CDR3: CASSKGTFEGEQYF. The CDR3 DNA is TGTGCCAGTAGTAAAGGGACTTTTGAAGGGGAGCAGTACTTC. Full variable domain (remainder filled in from reference TRBV19 and TRBJ2-7): DGGITQSPKYLFRKEGQNVTLSCEQNLNHDAMYWYRQDPGQGLRLIYYSQIVNDFQKGDIAEGYSVSREKKESFPLTVTSAQKNPTAFYLCASSKGTFEGEQYFGPGTRLTVT.

The chain employs TRBV7-9 and TRBJ1-1; TRBD1 aligns across 7 bases. The germline V gene encodes CDR1 SEHNR and CDR2 FQNEAQ (reference sequence). CDR3 length: 15 amino acids. The ends lost 5 bases at V and 0 bases at J; junction bases unmatched: 6. CDR3 coding DNA: TGTGCCAGCAGCCGGGGACAGAGAATGAACACTGAAGCTTTCTTT. Amino acid sequence: CASSRGQRMNTEAFF. The full variable domain, with the rest looked up from reference TRBV7-9 and TRBJ1-1, is DTGVSQNPRHKITKRGQNVTFRCDPISEHNRLYWYRQTLGQGPEFLTYFQNEAQLEKSRLLSDRFSAERPKGSFSTLEIQRTEQGDSAMYLCASSRGQRMNTEAFFGQGTRLTVV.

The chain uses TRBV2 and TRBJ1-5; a weak D match, TRBD1 (5 bases). The length of the CDR3 is 15 residues. Germline CDR1 reads SNHLY; CDR2 reads FYNNEI. V lost 4 bases, J lost 4 bases, and 14 bases lay in between. CDR3 loop: CASSVSGQENQPQHF. In DNA form, the CDR3 reads TGTGCCAGCAGTGTATCAGGGCAGGAGAATCAGCCCCAGCATTTT.

The genes are TRBV7-9 and TRBJ2-7; 7 bases are shared with TRBD2. This CDR3 contains 17 residues. V lost 5 bases to trimming and J lost 0 bases; unmatched junction nucleotides: 13. Germline assignment: CDR1 SEHNR and CDR2 FQNEAQ (reference sequence). This CDR3 is CASSQEGPGGPSYEQYF. CDR3 nucleotide sequence: TGTGCCAGCAGCCAAGAAGGACCGGGAGGCCCCTCCTACGAGCAGTACTTC.

Relative to its sample, this clone is medium-sized (0.01 to 0.1%). J is TRBJ2-1 and V is TRBV7-2; D perhaps matches TRBD1 (5 bases). V was clipped by 5 bases and J by 4 bases, with 18 bases between them. Germline V gene lookup returns CDR1 SGHTA and CDR2 FQGNSA. The CDR3 contains 16 residues. The CDR3 DNA sequence: TGTGCCAGCAGCCCGCAGGGCATAGGCGTGTACAATGAGCAGTTCTTC. Its protein is CASSPQGIGVYNEQFF.

This clone was seen only a few times. The chain recombines TRBV27 with TRBJ1-4; TRBD1 matches 7 bases. The germline V gene has CDR1 MNHEY and CDR2 SMNVEV (reference sequence). Losses at the gene ends were 7 bases for V and 8 bases for J; bases not matched to a gene: 10. This CDR3 has 14 amino acids. CDR3: CASKATGFWEKLFF. The CDR3 DNA is TGTGCCAGCAAAGCGACAGGGTTCTGGGAAAAACTGTTTTTT. The full variable domain, its missing parts supplied by reference TRBV27 and TRBJ1-4, is EAQVTQNPRYLITVTGKKLTVTCSQNMNHEYMSWYRQDPGLGLRQIYYSMNVEVTDKGDVPEGYKVSRKEKRNFPLILESPSPNQTSLYFCASKATGFWEKLFFGSGTQLSVL.

The genes are TRBV2 and TRBJ1-5; D is unclear. In germline, CDR1 is SNHLY, CDR2 FYNNEI. Trimming took off 4 bases at V and 4 bases at J, with 11 bases between the two ends. The CDR3 contains 14 residues. CDR3 nucleotides: TGTGCCAGCAGTGGTGGCAGAAAGAATCAGCCCCAGCATTTT. It yields the protein CASSGGRKNQPQHF.

This clone was observed a few times. V usage is TRBV5-1 and J usage is TRBJ1-2; D call uncertain. The CDR3 is 13 residues long. V was trimmed by 0 bases and J by 3 bases, leaving 6 bases between them. The germline gives CDR1 SGHRS, CDR2 YFSETQ. In nucleotides, the CDR3 is TGCGCCAGCAGCTTGGATGGGGACTATGGCTACACCTTC. This codes for CASSLDGDYGYTF.

This clone has a handful of counts. The chain employs TRBV29-1 and TRBJ1-1; a possible D gene is TRBD1 (6 bases). The germline CDR1 and CDR2 sequences are SQVTM and ANQGSEA. The CDR3 runs 12 residues. With 4 bases removed from V and 7 bases from J, the gap between germline ends came to 13 bases. CDR3 protein: CSVAQGFNEAFF. The CDR3 coding sequence is TGCAGCGTTGCGCAGGGGTTCAATGAAGCTTTCTTT.

The J gene is TRBJ2-2, the V gene TRBV6-1, with 7 bases aligning to TRBD2. Germline CDR1 MNHNS, CDR2 SASEGT. J was trimmed by 7 bases and V by 6 bases; bases with no gene match: 11. CDR3 length: 15 residues. The CDR3 DNA reads as TGTGCCAGCAGCCAGCGCGGGAGCTCCAGCGGGGAGCTGTTTTTT. Translating gives CASSQRGSSSGELFF.

This CDR3 reads CASSLVREVVNEQFF. DNA of the CDR3: TGTGCCAGCAGCTTAGTGCGGGAGGTTGTAAATGAGCAGTTCTTC. The chain is built from TRBV7-2 and TRBJ2-1, with TRBD2 identical over 8 bases. This CDR3 contains 15 residues. Germline V lookup: CDR1 SGHTA, CDR2 FQGNSA. Germline trimming cut 1 base from V and 7 bases from J; bases unmatched to any gene: 6.

The chain carries TRBV5-1 and TRBJ2-7, with D possibly matching TRBD1 (5 bases). The CDR3 covers 14 residues. Germline V CDR1 and CDR2: SGHRS, YFSETQ. Deletions cut 0 bases from V and 2 bases from J, with 9 bases between. Written as DNA, the CDR3 is TGCGCCAGCAGCTTGGGGGGCTCAGCCTACGAGCAGTACTTC. Protein product: CASSLGGSAYEQYF.

The chain has TRBV6-5 and TRBJ2-1; 10 nucleotides match TRBD2. The V and J ends lost 9 bases and 9 bases, in that order; junction bases with no gene match: 11. The germline CDR1 and CDR2 sequences are MNHEY and SVGAGI. The CDR3 extends over 14 amino acids. The CDR3 sequence: CASTRLAGALEQFF. In DNA, the CDR3 is TGTGCCAGTACCCGGCTAGCGGGAGCACTTGAGCAGTTCTTC.

The chain joins TRBV5-1 to TRBJ2-2; no reliable D call. The CDR3 is made up of 13 amino acids. V was shortened by 0 bases and J by 3 bases, with 3 bases between the two germline ends. From germline, CDR1 is SGHRS and CDR2 YFSETQ. CDR3 DNA: TGCGCCAGCAGCTTGGAAGACACCGGGGAGCTGTTTTTT. This codes for CASSLEDTGELFF.

The chain links TRBV6-1 to TRBJ2-3; D call uncertain. CDR3 size: 12 residues. The germline V gene has CDR1 MNHNS and CDR2 SASEGT. Trimming cost V 5 bases and J 2 bases, with 5 bases left between them. Written as DNA, the CDR3 is TGTGCCAGCAGTCGGATCACAGATACGCAGTATTTT. As protein: CASSRITDTQYF.